This T cell receptor beta chain was sequenced in a study of blood T cell repertoires in COVID-19. For the study at large: Sample material is recorded as cDNA or gDNA derived from T cells, B-cell-depleted T cells, or PBMCs.

Authors' methods: Reference gene primer amplification gave estimated nucleated cell counts. Only in-frame clones appear in the TCRdb table, and some are missing; sequencing was by immunoSEQ multiplex PCR. The DNA gave D and trimming, while V, J and clone size come from that table. The sample has 95,000 to 110,000 clones, around 84% seen once. V shed 2 bases and J 2 bases; nucleotides not matched to a gene: 7. This CDR3 comprises 18 residues. CDR1 and CDR2 (germline): MNHEY, SVGEGT. The clonotype comes from a man aged 60 to 75 with acute or convalescent COVID-19. The rearrangement joins TRBV6-2 or TRBV6-3 to TRBJ2-3; 13 positions match TRBD2. The material sequenced was peripheral blood. The CDR3 DNA is TGTGCCAGCAGTTACGCCCTTGGGACTAGCGGGACCACAGATACGCAGTATTTT. It codes for CASSYALGTSGTTDTQYF.